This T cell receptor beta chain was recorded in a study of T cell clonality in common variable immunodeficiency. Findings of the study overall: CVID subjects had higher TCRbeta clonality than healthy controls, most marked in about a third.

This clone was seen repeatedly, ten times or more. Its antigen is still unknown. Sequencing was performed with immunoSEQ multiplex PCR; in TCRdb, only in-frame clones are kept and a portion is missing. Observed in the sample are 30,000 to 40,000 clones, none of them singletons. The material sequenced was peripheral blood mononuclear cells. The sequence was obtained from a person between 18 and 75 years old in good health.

Partial CDR3 DNA: TGTGCCAGCTCACACGGGAAACAGGGCGGAGGCCAAGAGACC. Translation: CASSHGKQGGGQET. The entire CDR3 sequence reads CASSHGKQGGGQETQYF. V is TRBV18 and J is TRBJ2-5, with D possibly being TRBD1 (6 bases). The read ends 3 residues before the CDR3 terminus; that terminus is restored from the germline J gene. The CDR3 has 17 residues. Trimming stripped 4 bases from V and 1 base from J, with 19 bases between. Germline values: CDR1 KGHSH, CDR2 LQKENI.